The rows below give T cell receptor beta chains drawn from one sample of a study of OX40 agonist ivuxolimab in advanced cancers. Libraries were prepared by immunoSEQ multiplex PCR; TCRdb keeps only in-frame clonotypes and omits some of them. The sample gives 65,000 to 85,000 clones, approximately 85% of which show up once; 2.4% is in the top ten. The input for sequencing was CD4+ or CD8+ T cells sorted from blood, taken in a trial of the OX40 agonist ivuxolimab. The source of these receptors is an adult with an advanced solid tumor such as melanoma, head and neck, liver or kidney cancer. Both conserved end residues are part of each CDR3.

TRBV28	TRBJ2-3	CASSLVETDTQYF
TRBV2	TRBJ1-1	CASSGTRTVLNTEAFF
TRBV5-4	TRBJ1-6	CASSLVGEAYSPLHF
TRBV4-2	TRBJ2-7	CASSHPNNYEQYF
TRBV19	TRBJ2-7	CATSKGGAPYEQYF
TRBV30	TRBJ2-7	CAWSESSYEQYF
TRBV9	TRBJ1-2	CASSPRDTRIYGYTF
TRBV9	TRBJ1-4	CASSVRTGEGEKLFF
TRBV19	TRBJ2-2	CASSPDRDTGELFF
TRBV7-6	TRBJ2-2	CASSRDRGKDTGELFF
TRBV2	TRBJ1-2	CASSETRDTYGYTF
TRBV30	TRBJ1-1	CAWSAAVLGLREAFF
TRBV5-4	TRBJ2-5	CASSPNLQGGETQYF
TRBV28	TRBJ1-5	CASSSPRQGWNQPQHF
TRBV28	TRBJ2-7	CASRSGGNEQYF
TRBV7-2	TRBJ1-5	CASSLVGGGGNQPQHF
TRBV7-3	TRBJ1-1	CASSSFDSQNTEAFF